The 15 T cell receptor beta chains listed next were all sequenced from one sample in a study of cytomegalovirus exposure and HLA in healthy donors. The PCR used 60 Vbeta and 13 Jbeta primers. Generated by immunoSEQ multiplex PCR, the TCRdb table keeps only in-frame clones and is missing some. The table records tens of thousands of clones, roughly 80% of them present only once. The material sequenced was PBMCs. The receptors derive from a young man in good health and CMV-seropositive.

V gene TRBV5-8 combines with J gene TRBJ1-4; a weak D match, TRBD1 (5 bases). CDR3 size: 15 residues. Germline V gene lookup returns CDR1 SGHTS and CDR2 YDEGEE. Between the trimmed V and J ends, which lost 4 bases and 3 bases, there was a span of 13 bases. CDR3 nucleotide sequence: TGTGCCAGCAGCCCCCGGACATCTCCTAATGAAAAACTGTTTTTT. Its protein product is CASSPRTSPNEKLFF.

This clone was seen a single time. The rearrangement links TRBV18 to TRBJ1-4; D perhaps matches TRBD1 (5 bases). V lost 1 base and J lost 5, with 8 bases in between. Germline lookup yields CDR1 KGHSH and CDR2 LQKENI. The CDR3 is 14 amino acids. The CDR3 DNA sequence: TGTGCCAGCTCACCACGAGACAGCAATGAAAAACTGTTTTTT. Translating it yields CASSPRDSNEKLFF.

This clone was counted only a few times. The CDR3 loop reads CASSDGGAANEQFF. CDR3 DNA sequence: TGTGCCAGCAGTGATGGGGGGGCAGCCAATGAGCAGTTCTTC. The genes are TRBV7-9 and TRBJ2-1, with D maybe TRBD2 (7 bases). This CDR3 spans 14 amino acids. Trimming cost V 6 bases and J 6 bases, with 15 bases left between them. Per the germline V gene, CDR1 is SEHNR and CDR2 is FQNEAQ (reference sequence). Full variable domain (rest looked up from reference TRBV7-9 and TRBJ2-1): DTGVSQNPRHKITKRGQNVTFRCDPISEHNRLYWYRQTLGQGPEFLTYFQNEAQLEKSRLLSDRFSAERPKGSFSTLEIQRTEQGDSAMYLCASSDGGAANEQFFGPGTRLTVL.

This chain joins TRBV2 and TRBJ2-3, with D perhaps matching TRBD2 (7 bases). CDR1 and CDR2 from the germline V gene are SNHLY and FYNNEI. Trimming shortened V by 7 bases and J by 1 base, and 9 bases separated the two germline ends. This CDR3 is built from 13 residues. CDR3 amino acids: CASKGGGTDTQYF. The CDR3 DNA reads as TGTGCCAGCAAGGGGGGGGGCACAGATACGCAGTATTTT.

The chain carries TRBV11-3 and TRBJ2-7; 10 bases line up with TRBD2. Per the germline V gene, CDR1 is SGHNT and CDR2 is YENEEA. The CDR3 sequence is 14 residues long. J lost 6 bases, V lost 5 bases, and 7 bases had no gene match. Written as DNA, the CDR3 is TGTGCCAGCAGCCGGACTAGCGGAAGTATCGAGCAGTACTTC. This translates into CASSRTSGSIEQYF.

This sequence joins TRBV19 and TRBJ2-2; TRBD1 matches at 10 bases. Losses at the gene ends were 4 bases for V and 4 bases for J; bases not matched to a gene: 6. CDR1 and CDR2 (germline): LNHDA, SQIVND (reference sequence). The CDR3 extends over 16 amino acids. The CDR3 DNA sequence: TGTGCCAGTAGTAAAGGACAGGGGGTCCGCACCGGGGAGCTGTTTTTT. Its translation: CASSKGQGVRTGELFF.

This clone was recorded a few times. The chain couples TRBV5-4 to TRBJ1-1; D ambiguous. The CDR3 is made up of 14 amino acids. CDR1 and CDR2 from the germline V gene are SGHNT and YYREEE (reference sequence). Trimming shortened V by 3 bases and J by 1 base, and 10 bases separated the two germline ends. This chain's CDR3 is CASSSLERNTEAFF. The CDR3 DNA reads TGTGCCAGCAGCTCCTTAGAGAGGAACACTGAAGCTTTCTTT.

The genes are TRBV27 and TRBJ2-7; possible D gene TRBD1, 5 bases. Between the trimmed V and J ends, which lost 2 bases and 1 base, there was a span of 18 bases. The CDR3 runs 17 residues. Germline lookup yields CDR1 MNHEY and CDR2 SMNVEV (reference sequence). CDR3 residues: CASSLAYRPLLSYEQYF. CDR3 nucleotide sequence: TGTGCCAGCAGTTTAGCTTACAGGCCACTCCTTTCCTACGAGCAGTACTTC.

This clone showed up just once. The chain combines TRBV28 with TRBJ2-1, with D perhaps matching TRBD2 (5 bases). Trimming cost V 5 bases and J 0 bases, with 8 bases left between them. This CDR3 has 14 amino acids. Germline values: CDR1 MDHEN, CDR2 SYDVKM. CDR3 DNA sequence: TGTGCCAGCAGTACTAGGGTCTCCTACAATGAGCAGTTCTTC. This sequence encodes CASSTRVSYNEQFF.

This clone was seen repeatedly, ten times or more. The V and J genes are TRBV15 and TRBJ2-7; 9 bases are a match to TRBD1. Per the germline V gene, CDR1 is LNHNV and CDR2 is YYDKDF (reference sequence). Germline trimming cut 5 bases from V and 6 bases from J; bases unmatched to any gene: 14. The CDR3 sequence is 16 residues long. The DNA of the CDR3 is TGTGCCACCAGCTACTCGACCGGGACAGGGAGTTCCGAGCAGTACTTC. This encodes CATSYSTGTGSSEQYF.

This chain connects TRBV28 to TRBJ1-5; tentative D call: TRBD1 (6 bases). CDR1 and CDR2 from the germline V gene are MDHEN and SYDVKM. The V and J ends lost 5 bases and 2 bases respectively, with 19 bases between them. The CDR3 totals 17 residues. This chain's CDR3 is CASSLGGGGAGNQPQHF. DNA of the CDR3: TGTGCCAGCAGTCTAGGCGGTGGGGGCGCGGGCAATCAGCCCCAGCATTTT.

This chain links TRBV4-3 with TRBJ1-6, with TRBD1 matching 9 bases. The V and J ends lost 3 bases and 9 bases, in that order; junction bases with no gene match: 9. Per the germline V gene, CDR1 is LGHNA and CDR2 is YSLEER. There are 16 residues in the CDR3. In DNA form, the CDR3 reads TGCGCCAGCAGCCAGGATCCCGGGACAGGGTTTTCACCCCTCCACTTT. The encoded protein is CASSQDPGTGFSPLHF.

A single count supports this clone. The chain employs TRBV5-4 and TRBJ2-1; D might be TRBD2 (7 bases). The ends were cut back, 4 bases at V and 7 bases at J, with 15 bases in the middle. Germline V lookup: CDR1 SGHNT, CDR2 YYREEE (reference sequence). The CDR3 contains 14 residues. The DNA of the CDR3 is TGTGCCAGCAGCCCCCTAGGGGGGGAGAATGAGCAGTTCTTC. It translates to CASSPLGGENEQFF.

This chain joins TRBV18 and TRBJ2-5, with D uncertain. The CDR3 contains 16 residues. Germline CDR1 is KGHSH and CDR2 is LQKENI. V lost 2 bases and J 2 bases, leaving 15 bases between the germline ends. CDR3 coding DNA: TGTGCCAGCTCACCAGCCCCTCCGGTCAATCAAGAGACCCAGTACTTC. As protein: CASSPAPPVNQETQYF.

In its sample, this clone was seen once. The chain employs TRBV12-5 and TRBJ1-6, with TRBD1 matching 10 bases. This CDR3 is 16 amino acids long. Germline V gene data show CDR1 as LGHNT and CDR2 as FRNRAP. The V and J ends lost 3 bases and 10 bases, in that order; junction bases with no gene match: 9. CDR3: CASGLNPGQGLSPLHF. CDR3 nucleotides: TGTGCTAGTGGTTTAAATCCGGGACAGGGGTTGTCACCCCTCCACTTT.